This TCR beta chain was obtained from a study of blood T cell repertoires in COVID-19. Turning to the study itself: Samples came from the United States, Italy and Spain, spanning acute and convalescent COVID-19.

The protocol was immunoSEQ multiplex PCR, while the TCRdb copy is restricted to in-frame clones and leaves out a portion. The sample holds roughly 200,000 clones; about 80% are singletons and the top ten take under 10%. Per the germline V gene, CDR1 is SGHAT and CDR2 is FQNNGV. Trimming removed 1 base at V and 0 bases at J, with 9 bases between. The CDR3 is made up of 16 amino acids. The receptor was isolated from a woman of 80 years or more with COVID-19, enrolled during active disease. The source material was peripheral blood. This chain links TRBV11-2 with TRBJ2-2; maybe TRBD2 (5 bases). CDR3 coding DNA: TGTGCCAGCAGCTTAGGAGCACTAGCGAACACCGGGGAGCTGTTTTTT. The encoded protein is CASSLGALANTGELFF.